This TCR beta chain is from a study of shared clonotypes between healthy human individuals. The germline gives CDR1 SQVTM, CDR2 ANQGSEA. The CDR3 contains 12 residues. The germline V and J ends were trimmed by 7 bases and 0 bases, with 9 bases remaining between them. Assay execution proceeded at the deep level. Measured with immunoSEQ multiplex PCR; TCRdb has only the in-frame clones, and not every one. The repertoire holds some 2,500,000 clones, with approximately 90% as singletons. The sequencing sample was made of naive CD4+ T cells from PBMCs. As for subset: CD45RA+ positively selected. This chain joins TRBV29-1 and TRBJ1-1; D not resolved. The origin of this receptor is a man between 18 and 35 years old in good health. Some clones in this sample may be carry-over from other donors' samples. CDR3 residues: CSASRLNTEAFF. CDR3 coding DNA: TGCAGCGCGAGCCGGTTGAACACTGAAGCTTTCTTT.